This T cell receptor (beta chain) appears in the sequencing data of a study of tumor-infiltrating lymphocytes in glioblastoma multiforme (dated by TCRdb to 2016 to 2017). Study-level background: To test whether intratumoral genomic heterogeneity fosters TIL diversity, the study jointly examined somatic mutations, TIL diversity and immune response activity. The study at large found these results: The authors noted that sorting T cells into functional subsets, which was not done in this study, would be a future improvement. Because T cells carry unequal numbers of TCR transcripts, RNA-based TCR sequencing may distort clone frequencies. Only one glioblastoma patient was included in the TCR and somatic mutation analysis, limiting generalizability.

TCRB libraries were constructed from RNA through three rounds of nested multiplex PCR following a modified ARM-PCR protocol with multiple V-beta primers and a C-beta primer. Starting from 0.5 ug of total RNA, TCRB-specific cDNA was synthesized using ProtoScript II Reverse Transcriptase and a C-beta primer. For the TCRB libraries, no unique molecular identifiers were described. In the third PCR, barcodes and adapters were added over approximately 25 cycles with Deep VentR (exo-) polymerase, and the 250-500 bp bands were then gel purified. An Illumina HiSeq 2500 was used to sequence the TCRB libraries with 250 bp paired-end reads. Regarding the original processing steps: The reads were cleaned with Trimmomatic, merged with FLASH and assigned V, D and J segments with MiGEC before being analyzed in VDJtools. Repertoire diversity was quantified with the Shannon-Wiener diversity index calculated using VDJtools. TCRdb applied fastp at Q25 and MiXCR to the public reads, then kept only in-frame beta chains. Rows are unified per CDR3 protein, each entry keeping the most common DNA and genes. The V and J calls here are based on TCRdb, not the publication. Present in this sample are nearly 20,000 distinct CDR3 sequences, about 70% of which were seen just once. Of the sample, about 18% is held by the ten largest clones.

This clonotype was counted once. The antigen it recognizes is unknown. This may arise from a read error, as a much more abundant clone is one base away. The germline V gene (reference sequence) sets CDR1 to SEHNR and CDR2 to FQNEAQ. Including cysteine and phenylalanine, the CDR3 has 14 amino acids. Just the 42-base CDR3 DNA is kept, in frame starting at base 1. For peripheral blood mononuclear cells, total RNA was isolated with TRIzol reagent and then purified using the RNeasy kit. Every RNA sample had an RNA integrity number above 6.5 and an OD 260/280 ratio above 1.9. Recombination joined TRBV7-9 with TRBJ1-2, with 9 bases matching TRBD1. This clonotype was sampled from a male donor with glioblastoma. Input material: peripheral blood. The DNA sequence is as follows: TGTGCCAGCAGCAGTCCGGGACAGGGTAATGGCTACATCTTC. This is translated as CASSSPGQGNGYIF.